The 9 T cell receptor beta chains below all came from one sample that was sequenced in a study of spatial heterogeneity in lung cancer. The time point was: sample taken at primary tumor resection. These receptors' targets are unknown. A single record per CDR3 protein comes from TCRdb applying MiXCR to the 5' RACE reads. The sample lists roughly 7,000 distinct CDR3 sequences, more than 13% occurring once. Study observations and caveats: One measure, the expanded intratumoral alpha and beta TCR count, tracked tumor mutation counts.

The sequencing here drew on lung tumor tissue, taken at surgery. These TCRs come from a male donor with early-stage non-small cell lung cancer.

With respect to this clonotype: Because this beta chain is a stray read in a library intended to capture alpha chains, its abundance should not be given much weight. The chain uses TRBV27 and TRBJ2-6; TRBD2 matches at 9 bases. The V and J ends lost 6 bases and 0 bases, in that order; junction bases with no gene match: 12. Germline values: CDR1 MNHEY, CDR2 SMNVEV (reference sequence). This CDR3 spans 19 amino acids. The CDR3 DNA reads as TGTGCCAGCAGCCCCAGAGGACTAGCGTATTCCTCTGGGGCCAACGTCCTGACTTTC. This codes for CASSPRGLAYSSGANVLTF.

Concerning this clonotype: This beta chain is an off-target read within a library intended for alpha chains, so its frequency means little. The chain is built from TRBV2 and TRBJ2-3; 10 bases align to TRBD1. The trim removed 4 bases at V and 7 bases at J, leaving 8 bases unmatched. Germline CDR1 and CDR2: SNHLY and FYNNEI. The CDR3 runs 15 residues. CDR3: CASSVQTGGGNTQYF. CDR3 DNA: TGTGCCAGCAGTGTGCAGACAGGGGGCGGAAATACGCAGTATTTT.

Ten or more counts support this clonotype. This beta chain is a stray read from a library made for alpha chains; its abundance is not meaningful. This rearrangement joins TRBV5-1 to TRBJ2-7; D gene ambiguous. Deletions cut 7 bases from V and 5 bases from J, with 19 bases between. The germline gives CDR1 SGHRS, CDR2 YFSETQ. The CDR3 runs to 14 residues. The chain's CDR3 is CASALTASQHEQYF. The DNA for the CDR3 is TGCGCCAGCGCCCTAACCGCAAGTCAACACGAGCAGTACTTC.

In regard to this clonotype: This beta chain is a stray sequence in a library constructed for alpha chains; its clone size is not meaningful. Here the CDR3 reads CASIAGGLGNEQYF. The CDR3 nucleotides read TGTGCCAGCATAGCGGGGGGGCTGGGGAACGAGCAGTACTTC. This chain uses TRBV28 with TRBJ2-7; 11 nucleotides match TRBD2. Germline V CDR1 and CDR2: MDHEN, SYDVKM. V shed 7 bases and J 5 bases; nucleotides not matched to a gene: 7. This CDR3 is 14 amino acids long.

This clonotype was seen only a few times. This beta chain is a stray read from a library made for alpha chains; its abundance is not meaningful. The V and J genes are TRBV29-1 and TRBJ2-3; D not certain. The V gene lost 4 bases and the J gene lost 4 bases, with 15 bases spanning the gap. This CDR3 spans 14 amino acids. Germline loops: CDR1 SQVTM, CDR2 ANQGSEA. The CDR3 protein is CSVGAPGVPDTQYF. For the CDR3, the DNA is TGCAGCGTTGGTGCACCAGGAGTCCCAGATACGCAGTATTTT.

This clonotype was counted at least ten times. Being off target in a library aimed at alpha chains, this beta chain has a size of little meaning. This sequence joins TRBV10-2 and TRBJ2-7, with 9 bases identical to TRBD1. In germline, CDR1 is WSHSY, CDR2 SAAADI. This CDR3 is built from 14 residues. V lost 8 bases, J lost 3 bases, and 8 bases stayed unmatched. Here the CDR3 DNA reads TGCGCCAGCGGAGGAGGGACAGGGATCTACGAGCAGTACTTC. Its protein is CASGGGTGIYEQYF.

This clonotype has ten or more counts. For a library built for alpha chains, this beta chain is a stray read; little rests on its size. This sequence joins TRBV6-6 and TRBJ1-5, with 8 bases lining up with TRBD1. The CDR3 spans 15 residues. Germline assignment: CDR1 MNHNY and CDR2 SVGAGI (reference sequence). Trimming took 6 bases from V and 4 from J; bases not matched to a gene: 8. For the CDR3, the DNA is TGTGCCAGCAGCAGACAGGGGCTGCCAAATCAGCCCCAGCATTTT. Translating it yields CASSRQGLPNQPQHF.

For this clonotype: This beta chain came through as a stray read in a library set up for alpha chains, and its size says little. V and J are TRBV2 and TRBJ2-7; no clear D gene. CDR3 length equals 14 residues. The V and J ends lost 4 bases and 2 bases respectively, with 12 bases between them. Germline V gene lookup returns CDR1 SNHLY and CDR2 FYNNEI. This chain's CDR3 is CASSVAETTYEQYF. For the CDR3, the DNA is TGTGCCAGCAGTGTTGCGGAAACTACCTACGAGCAGTACTTC.

This clonotype was seen at least ten times. The library was prepared for alpha chains; this beta chain is a stray read, so its frequency means little. The CDR3 DNA reads TGTGCCAGCAGTTACATCCCACCTCGTGGCTACACCTTC. Its protein is CASSYIPPRGYTF. V usage is TRBV6-2 or TRBV6-3 and J usage is TRBJ1-2; the D is unclear. The CDR3 has 13 residues. V was trimmed by 2 bases and J by 7 bases, leaving 11 bases between them. Per germline, CDR1 MNHEY and CDR2 SVGEGT.